The sequence of this TCR beta chain was determined in a study of blood T cells in healthy people across ages. Whole-study findings and limits: A greater number of naive CD4+ cells and higher diversity distinguished long-lived donors from aged donors.

A second PCR of about 7 to 11 cycles used a sample-barcoded 5' primer and a J-beta primer mix. TCRdb ran MiXCR on the 5' RACE reads and lists one entry per CDR3 protein. The sample shows about 1.6 million distinct CDR3 sequences, around 35% of them seen only once. CDR3 length: 15 amino acids. V lost 1 base to trimming and J lost 4 bases, with 14 bases between them. The V gene's germline CDR1 is SGHDN and CDR2 FVKESK. In the case of this clonotype: The antigen is not known.

Source material: blood. This clonotype originated in a woman in her thirties in good health. The J gene is TRBJ2-7, the V gene TRBV14; tentative D call: TRBD1 (5 bases). The CDR3, as DNA: TGTGCCAGCAGCCAAGGTCTAGGGGTGGCTTACGAGCAGTACTTC. This codes for CASSQGLGVAYEQYF.